This T cell receptor beta chain appears in the sequencing data of a study of blood T cells in healthy people across ages. Isolation yielded PBMCs, at least 7 million per sample, in every case. PCR was performed a second time for roughly 7 to 12 cycles using a sample-barcoded 5' primer and a J-beta primer mix. TCRdb ran MiXCR on the 5' RACE reads and lists one entry per CDR3 protein. This sample has about 770,000 distinct CDR3 sequences, with 40% to 50% found just once. The sequence was obtained from a man aged 60 to 75 in good health. What was sequenced was blood.

The CDR3 DNA is TGTGCCAGCAGCTTCCTTTGGGCGGGGGCGGGCACAGATACGCAGTATTTT. Translated, it gives CASSFLWAGAGTDTQYF. V usage is TRBV7-2 and J usage is TRBJ2-3, with D perhaps matching TRBD2 (7 bases). The CDR3 is 17 amino acids. The V end lost 3 bases, the J end lost 1 base, and 17 bases lay between the germline ends. Germline V gene data show CDR1 as SGHTA and CDR2 as FQGNSA.